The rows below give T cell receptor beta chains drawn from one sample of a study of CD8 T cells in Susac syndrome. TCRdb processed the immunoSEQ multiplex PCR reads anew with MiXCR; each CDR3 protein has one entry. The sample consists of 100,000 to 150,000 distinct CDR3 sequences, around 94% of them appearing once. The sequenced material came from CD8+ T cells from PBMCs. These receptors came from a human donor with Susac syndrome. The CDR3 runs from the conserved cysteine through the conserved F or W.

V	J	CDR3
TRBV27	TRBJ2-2	CASSPRGDTGELFF
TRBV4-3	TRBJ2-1	CASSQVTGYAYNEQFF
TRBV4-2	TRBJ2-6	CASSQVDSSSGANVLTF
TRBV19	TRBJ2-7	CASSIAGSASGPYEQYF
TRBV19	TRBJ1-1	CASRISGTANTEAFF
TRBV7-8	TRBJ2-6	CASSLGGGANVLTF
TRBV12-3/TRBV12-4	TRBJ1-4	CASSLSRATNEKLFF
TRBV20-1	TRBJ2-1	CSARGASGGARPDEQFF
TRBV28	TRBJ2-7	CASSPGQLKYEQYF
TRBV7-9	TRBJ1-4	CASSSQWGDEKLFF
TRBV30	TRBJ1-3	CAWSIWGLSGNTIYF
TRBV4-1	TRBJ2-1	CASSPGPRGRDREQFF
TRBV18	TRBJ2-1	CASSPDPSAYNEQFF
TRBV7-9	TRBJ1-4	CASSGDTTTNEKLFF
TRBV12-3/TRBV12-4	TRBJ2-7	CASSDGGTYEQYF
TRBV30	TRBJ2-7	CAWSVAGQGFYEQYF
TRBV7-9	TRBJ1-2	CASSFDYGYTF
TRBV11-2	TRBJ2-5	CASAYAGGQETQYF
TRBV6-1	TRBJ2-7	CASSEGGTPSEQYF
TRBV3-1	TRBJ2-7	CASSPGLANYEQYF
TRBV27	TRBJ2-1	CASRLAGGLSASYNEQFF
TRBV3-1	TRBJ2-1	CASSPYGLAGRDEQFF
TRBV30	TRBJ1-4	CAWSVHDGEKLFF
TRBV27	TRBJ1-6	CASSLLGQGESPLHF
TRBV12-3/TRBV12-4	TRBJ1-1	CASSSGPEAFF
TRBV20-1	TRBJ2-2	CSAKLAGGPRNTGELFF
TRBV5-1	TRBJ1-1	CASTVGRNTEAFF
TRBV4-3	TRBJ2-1	CASSSKSAGSSYNEQFF
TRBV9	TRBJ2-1	CASSVGGTGHNEQFF
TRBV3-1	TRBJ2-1	CASSQVLAGEDEQFF
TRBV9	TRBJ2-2	CASSAQGSVSTGELFF
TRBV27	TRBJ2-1	CASSYTGLGSYNEQFF
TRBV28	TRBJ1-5	CATAPGGGQPQHF
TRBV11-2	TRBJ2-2	CASSLAPGQGETAPGELFF
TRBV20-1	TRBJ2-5	CSAGAGVQETQYF
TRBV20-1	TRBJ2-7	CSAIEWLAGDYEQYF
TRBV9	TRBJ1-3	CASSVEGAGNTIYF
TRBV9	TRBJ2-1	CASSVATSGSSYNEQFF
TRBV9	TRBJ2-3	CASSVARLTSTDTQYF
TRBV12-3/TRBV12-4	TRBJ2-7	CASGGWGPHYEQYF
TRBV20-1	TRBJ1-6	CSARADWDNSPLHF
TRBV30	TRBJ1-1	CAWSAGTYMNTEAFF
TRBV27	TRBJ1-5	CASSPHQGGSNQPQHF
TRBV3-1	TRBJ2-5	CASSQDQWGETQYF